In this sample, the clone carrying this TCR beta chain turned up a few times. Its target is not known. The germline gene is not matched at one end of the junction; a read error may be the cause. Per the germline V gene, CDR1 is SGHAT and CDR2 is FQNNGV. This CDR3 is 14 amino acids long. A modified ARM-PCR protocol with three rounds of nested PCR amplified TCRbeta. One entry per CDR3 protein results from TCRdb running MiXCR on the multiplex PCR reads. Of 100,000 to 120,000 distinct CDR3 sequences in the sample, 84% are singletons; the top ten hold approximately 22%. The record originates from a study of tumor and adjacent non-tumor tissue in lung cancer. Overall study results and limits: In normal lung, the top 100 clones were significantly more dominant than in tumor. Higher tumor TCR diversity was associated with shorter survival. Tumor tissue had significantly higher TCR diversity than normal lung.

The template was RNA from unsorted bulk tissue. The chain employs TRBV11-2 and TRBJ2-3; D is unclear. This sequence originates from a man in his 70s with non-small cell lung cancer. The specimen was lung tumor tissue. Here the CDR3 reads CASSSHGFSDTQYF. CDR3 nucleotides: TGTGCCAGCAGCTCACATGGCTTCTCAGACACGCAGTATTTT.